This TCR beta chain is drawn from a study of cytomegalovirus exposure and HLA in healthy donors. The ends lost 1 base at V and 4 bases at J; junction bases unmatched: 2. CDR1 LNHNV and CDR2 YYDKDF come from the germline V gene (reference sequence). This CDR3 comprises 15 residues. Study-level results: An analysis that was carried out later associated 15,000 to 20,000 TCR beta sequences with HLA alleles at 0.05 false discovery rate. Trimming of TCR beta V- and J-genes showed a link, identified in a later analysis, to a missense DCLRE1C variant. Among CMV-associated TCR beta chains, most appeared HLA-restricted in a later analysis.

The PCR made use of 60 Vbeta and 13 Jbeta primers. Sequenced by immunoSEQ multiplex PCR; TCRdb stores in-frame clones only, minus some. The table shows approximately 170,000 clones, with about three quarters occurring only once. In the case of this clone: Antigen specificity is unknown.

The specimen sequenced was PBMCs. The TCR sequence derives from a woman aged 40 to 50 in good health and CMV-seropositive. This chain uses TRBV15 with TRBJ1-4; TRBD1 aligns across 8 bases. In nucleotides, the CDR3 is TGTGCCACCAGCAGAGGGGACAGGCTTAATGAAAAACTGTTTTTT. This sequence encodes CATSRGDRLNEKLFF.